This T cell receptor beta chain was sequenced during a study of cytomegalovirus exposure and HLA in healthy donors. TCRdb keeps only in-frame clones here, not all; method: immunoSEQ multiplex PCR. Of 150,000 to 200,000 clones listed, less than 85% are singletons. This clone is a singleton in its sample. The germline V gene encodes CDR1 GTSNPN and CDR2 SVGIG (reference sequence). V was pared by 5 bases and J by 7 bases, with 11 bases between. The CDR3 loop spans 12 amino acids. The chain couples TRBV30 to TRBJ1-4, with a tentative D call TRBD1 (5 bases). The sequenced material came from PBMCs. The TCR comes from a man between 18 and 29 years old in good health and CMV-seropositive. The chain's CDR3 is CAWAREGEKLFF. The DNA for the CDR3 is TGTGCCTGGGCCAGGGAGGGTGAAAAACTGTTTTTT. Complete variable domain (other parts from reference TRBV30 and TRBJ1-4): SQTIHQWPATLVQPVGSPLSLECTVEGTSNPNLYWYRQAAGRGLQLLFYSVGIGQISSEVPQNLSASRPQDRQFILSSKKLLLSDSGFYLCAWAREGEKLFFGSGTQLSVL.